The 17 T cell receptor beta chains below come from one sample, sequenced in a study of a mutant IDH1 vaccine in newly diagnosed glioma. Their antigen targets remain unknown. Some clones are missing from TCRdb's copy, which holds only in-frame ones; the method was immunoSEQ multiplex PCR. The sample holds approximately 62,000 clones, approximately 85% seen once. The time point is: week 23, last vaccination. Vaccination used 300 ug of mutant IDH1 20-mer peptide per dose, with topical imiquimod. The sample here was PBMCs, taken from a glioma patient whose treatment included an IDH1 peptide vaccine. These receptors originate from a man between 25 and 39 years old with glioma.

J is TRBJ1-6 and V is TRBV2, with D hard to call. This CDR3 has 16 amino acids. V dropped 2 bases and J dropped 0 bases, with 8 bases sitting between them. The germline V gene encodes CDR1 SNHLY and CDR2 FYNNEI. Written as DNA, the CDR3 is TGTGCCAGCAGTGAACTCCTGAGCTCCTATAATTCACCCCTCCACTTT. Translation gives CASSELLSSYNSPLHF.

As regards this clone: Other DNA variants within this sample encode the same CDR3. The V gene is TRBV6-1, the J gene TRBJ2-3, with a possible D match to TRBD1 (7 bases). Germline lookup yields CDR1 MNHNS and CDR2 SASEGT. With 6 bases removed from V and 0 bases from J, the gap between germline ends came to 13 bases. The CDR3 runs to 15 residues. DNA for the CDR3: TGTGCCAGCAGGGGCGGGACAGCTAGCACAGATACGCAGTATTTT. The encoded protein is CASRGGTASTDTQYF.

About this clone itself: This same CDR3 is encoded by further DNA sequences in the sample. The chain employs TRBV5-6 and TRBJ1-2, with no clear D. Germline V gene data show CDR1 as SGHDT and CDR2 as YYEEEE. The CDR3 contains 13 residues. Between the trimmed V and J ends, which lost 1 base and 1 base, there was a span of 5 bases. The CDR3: CASSLRRNYGYTF. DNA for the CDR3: TGTGCCAGCAGCTTGAGGCGTAACTATGGCTACACCTTC.

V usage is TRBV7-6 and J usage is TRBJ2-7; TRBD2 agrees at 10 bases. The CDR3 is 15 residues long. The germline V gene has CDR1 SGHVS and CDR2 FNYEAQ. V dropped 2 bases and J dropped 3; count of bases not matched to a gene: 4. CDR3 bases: TGTGCCAGCAGCTTAAATCCTAGCGGGGGCTACGAGCAGTACTTC. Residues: CASSLNPSGGYEQYF.

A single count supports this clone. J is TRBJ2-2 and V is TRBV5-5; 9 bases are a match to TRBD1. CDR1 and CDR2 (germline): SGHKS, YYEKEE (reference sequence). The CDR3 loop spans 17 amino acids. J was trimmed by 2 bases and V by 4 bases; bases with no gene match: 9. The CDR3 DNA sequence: TGTGCCAGCAGCCATAGGGCGGGACAGGGTAACACCGGGGAGCTGTTTTTT. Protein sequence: CASSHRAGQGNTGELFF.

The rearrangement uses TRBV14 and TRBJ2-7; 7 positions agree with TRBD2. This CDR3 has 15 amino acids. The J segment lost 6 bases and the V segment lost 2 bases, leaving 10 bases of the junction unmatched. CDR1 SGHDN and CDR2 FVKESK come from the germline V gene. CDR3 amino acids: CASSQLLGGGSEQYF. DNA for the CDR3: TGTGCCAGCAGCCAATTACTTGGGGGGGGTAGCGAGCAGTACTTC.

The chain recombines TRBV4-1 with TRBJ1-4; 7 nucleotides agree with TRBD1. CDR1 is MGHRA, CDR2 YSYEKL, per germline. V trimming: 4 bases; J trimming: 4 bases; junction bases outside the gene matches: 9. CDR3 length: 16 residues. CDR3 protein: CASSRGQGGINEKLFF. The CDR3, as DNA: TGCGCCAGCAGCCGGGGGCAAGGGGGCATTAATGAAAAACTGTTTTTT.

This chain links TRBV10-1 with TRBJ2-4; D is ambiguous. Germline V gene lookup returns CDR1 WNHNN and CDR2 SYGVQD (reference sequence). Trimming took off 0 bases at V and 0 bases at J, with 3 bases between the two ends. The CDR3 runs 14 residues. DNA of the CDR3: TGCGCCAGCAGTGAGTCTTTAGCCAAAAACATTCAGTACTTC. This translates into CASSESLAKNIQYF.

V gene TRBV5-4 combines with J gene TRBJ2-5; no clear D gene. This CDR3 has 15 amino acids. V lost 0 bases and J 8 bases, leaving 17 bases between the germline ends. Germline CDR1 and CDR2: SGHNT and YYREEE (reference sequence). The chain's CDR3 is CASSLGQELRKTQYF. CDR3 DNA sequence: TGTGCCAGCAGCTTGGGGCAGGAACTTCGAAAAACCCAGTACTTC.

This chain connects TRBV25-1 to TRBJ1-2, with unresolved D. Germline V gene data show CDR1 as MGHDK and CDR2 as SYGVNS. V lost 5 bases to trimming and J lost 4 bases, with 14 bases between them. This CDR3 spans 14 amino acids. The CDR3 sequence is CASSNPQLRYGYTF. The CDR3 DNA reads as TGTGCCAGCAGTAATCCGCAGCTCCGCTATGGCTACACCTTC.

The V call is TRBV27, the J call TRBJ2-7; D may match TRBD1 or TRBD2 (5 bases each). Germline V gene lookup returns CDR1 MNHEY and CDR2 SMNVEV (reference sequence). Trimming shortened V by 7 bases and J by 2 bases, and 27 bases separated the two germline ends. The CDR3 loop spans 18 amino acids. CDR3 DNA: TGTGCCAGCAAAATCATGGCCCAAACGGGACCGTTCGCCTACGAGCAGTACTTC. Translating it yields CASKIMAQTGPFAYEQYF.

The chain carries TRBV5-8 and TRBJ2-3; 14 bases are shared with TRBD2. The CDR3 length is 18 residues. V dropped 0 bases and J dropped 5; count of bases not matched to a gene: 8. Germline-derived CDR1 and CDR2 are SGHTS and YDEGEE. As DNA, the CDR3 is TGTGCCAGCAGCTTGGGACTAGCGGGGGGGCCGACATTAGATACGCAGTATTTT. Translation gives CASSLGLAGGPTLDTQYF. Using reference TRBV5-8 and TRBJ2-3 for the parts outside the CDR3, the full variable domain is EAGVTQSPTHLIKTRGQQATLRCSPISGHTSVYWYQQALGLGLQFLLWYDEGEERNRGNFPPRFSGRQFPNYSSELNVNALELEDSALYLCASSLGLAGGPTLDTQYFGPGTRLTVL.

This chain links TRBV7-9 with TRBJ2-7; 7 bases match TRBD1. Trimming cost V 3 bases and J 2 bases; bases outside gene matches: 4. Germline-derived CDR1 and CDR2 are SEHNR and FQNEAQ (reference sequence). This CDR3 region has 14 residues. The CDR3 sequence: CASSFWDSTYEQYF. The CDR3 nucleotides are TGTGCCAGCAGCTTCTGGGACAGTACCTACGAGCAGTACTTC.

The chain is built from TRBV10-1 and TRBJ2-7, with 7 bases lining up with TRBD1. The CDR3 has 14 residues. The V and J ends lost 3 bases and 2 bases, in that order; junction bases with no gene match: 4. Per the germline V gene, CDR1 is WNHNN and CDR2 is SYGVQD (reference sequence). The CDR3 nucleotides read TGCGCCAGCAGTGACTCGGGACAGACCTACGAGCAGTACTTC. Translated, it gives CASSDSGQTYEQYF.

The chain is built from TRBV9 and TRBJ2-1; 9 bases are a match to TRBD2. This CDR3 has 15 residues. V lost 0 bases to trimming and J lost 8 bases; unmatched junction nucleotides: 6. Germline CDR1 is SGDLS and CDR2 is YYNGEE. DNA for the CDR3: TGTGCCAGCAGCGTAGACGCGGGGGGGCTTTATGAGCAGTTCTTC. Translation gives CASSVDAGGLYEQFF.

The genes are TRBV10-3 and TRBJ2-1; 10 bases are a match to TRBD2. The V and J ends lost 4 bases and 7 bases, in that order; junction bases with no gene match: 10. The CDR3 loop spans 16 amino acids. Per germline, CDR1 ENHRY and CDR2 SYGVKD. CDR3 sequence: CAISGGLAGVRNEQFF. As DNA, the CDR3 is TGTGCCATCAGTGGGGGGCTAGCGGGGGTAAGAAATGAGCAGTTCTTC.

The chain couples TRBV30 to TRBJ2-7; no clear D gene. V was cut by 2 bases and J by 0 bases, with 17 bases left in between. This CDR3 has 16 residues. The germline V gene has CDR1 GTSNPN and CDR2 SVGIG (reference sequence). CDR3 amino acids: CAWSPKYPGFSYEQYF. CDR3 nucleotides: TGTGCCTGGAGTCCAAAATATCCAGGATTCTCCTACGAGCAGTACTTC.